This T cell receptor beta chain was found in a study of blood T cell repertoires in COVID-19. Some clones are missing from TCRdb's copy, which holds only in-frame ones; the method was immunoSEQ multiplex PCR. Here the sample spans 250,000 to 350,000 clones, 70% to 90% being singletons. The CDR3 totals 13 residues. Germline CDR1 reads SGHNT; CDR2 reads YENEEA. Deletions cut 4 bases from V and 6 bases from J, with 9 bases between. This chain uses TRBV11-3 with TRBJ2-2, with a weak D call TRBD1 (6 bases). This receptor was obtained from a woman in her thirties who had recovered from COVID-19. Material: peripheral blood. Here the CDR3 reads CASSSRQAGELFF. The CDR3 coding sequence is TGTGCCAGCAGCTCTAGACAGGCCGGGGAGCTGTTTTTT.